This T cell receptor (beta chain) was identified in a study of blood T cell repertoires in COVID-19. Study-wide context: From the United States, Italy and Spain came samples of acute and convalescent COVID-19. Sample material is recorded as cDNA or gDNA derived from T cells, B-cell-depleted T cells, or PBMCs.

Some clones are missing from TCRdb's copy, which holds only in-frame ones; the method was immunoSEQ multiplex PCR. The sample includes roughly 96,000 clones, roughly four fifths of them seen just once. This CDR3 contains 13 residues. CDR1 and CDR2 (germline): KGHSH, LQKENI. With 6 bases removed from V and 1 base from J, the gap between germline ends came to 9 bases. This sequence was found in a man in his 60s with acute or convalescent COVID-19. Sequencing was carried out using peripheral blood. The rearrangement links TRBV18 to TRBJ1-1, with D unclear. DNA for the CDR3: TGTGCCAGCTCCCAAGGAGAGAACACTGAAGCTTTCTTT. It encodes CASSQGENTEAFF.